One and the same sample provided the 15 T cell receptor beta chains below, sequenced in a study of T cells in Graves' hyperthyroidism and ophthalmopathy. Amplification targeted TCR beta CDR3 regions from RNA transcripts. The HTBI primer set was used in a first-round RT-PCR of the TCR CDR3. TCRdb re-called the multiplex PCR reads with MiXCR, one entry per CDR3 protein. The sample lists a few hundred thousand distinct CDR3 sequences, around a fifth seen once, with 39% in the top ten. Sequenced material: blood. These receptors originate from a man between 50 and 59 years old with Graves' ophthalmopathy.

Many counts were recorded for this clonotype. This sequence joins TRBV6-1 and TRBJ1-5; D might be TRBD1 (5 bases). Looked up from germline, CDR1 is MNHNS and CDR2 is SASEGT. Trimming took 1 base from V and 5 from J, leaving 15 bases between them. The length of the CDR3 is 16 residues. Here the CDR3 reads CASSEVQGLAYQPQHF. CDR3 nucleotides: TGTGCCAGCAGTGAAGTCCAGGGTCTGGCTTATCAGCCCCAGCATTTT.

This clonotype was counted at least ten times. The chain carries TRBV6-5 and TRBJ2-3; 10 nucleotides line up with TRBD2. This CDR3 comprises 17 residues. Unmatched junction bases numbered 6, after V lost 2 bases and J lost 1 base. CDR1 and CDR2 (germline): MNHEY, SVGAGI. The CDR3 protein is CASSYRVAGGGTDTQYF. The CDR3 DNA reads as TGTGCCAGCAGTTACAGGGTAGCGGGGGGAGGCACAGATACGCAGTATTTT.

The V and J genes are TRBV7-9 and TRBJ2-3, with TRBD2 matching over 10 bases. V dropped 6 bases and J dropped 2; count of bases not matched to a gene: 11. Germline V gene sequence: CDR1 SEHNR, CDR2 FQNEAQ (reference sequence). The CDR3 is 17 amino acids. CDR3 residues: CASSYTGLAEPTDTQYF. The CDR3 DNA sequence: TGTGCCAGCAGTTATACCGGACTAGCGGAACCCACAGATACGCAGTATTTT.

The V gene is TRBV10-1, the J gene TRBJ2-1, with no clear D. Germline V lookup: CDR1 WNHNN, CDR2 SYGVQD (reference sequence). There are 12 residues in the CDR3. Trimming cost V 4 bases and J 8 bases, with 9 bases left between them. The DNA of the CDR3 is TGCGCCAGCAGTGGGTCTGGGCATGAGCAGTTCTTC. It specifies CASSGSGHEQFF.

This rearrangement joins TRBV20-1 to TRBJ2-7, with a possible D match to TRBD2 (6 bases). Germline loops: CDR1 DFQATT, CDR2 SNEGSKA (reference sequence). The CDR3 sequence is 15 residues long. V was cut by 2 bases and J by 4 bases, with 18 bases left in between. This chain's CDR3 is CSARSHSSEPYEQYF. CDR3 DNA sequence: TGCAGTGCTAGATCCCACTCTAGCGAGCCTTACGAGCAGTACTTC.

As regards this clonotype: A much more abundant neighbour one base away suggests this may be a read error. This chain connects TRBV6-2 or TRBV6-3 to TRBJ2-1; 13 nucleotides agree with TRBD2. The CDR3 totals 15 residues. V gave up 6 bases and J gave up 8 bases; unmatched junction bases: 7. Germline loops: CDR1 MNHEY, CDR2 SVGEGT. The CDR3 nucleotides read TGTGCCAGCAGCTTACTAGCGGGAGGGCCGGATGAGCAGTTCTTC. This encodes CASSLLAGGPDEQFF.

The table lists this clonotype with many counts. J is TRBJ2-3 and V is TRBV20-1; possible D gene TRBD1, 6 bases. Germline loops: CDR1 DFQATT, CDR2 SNEGSKA (reference sequence). V lost 5 bases, J lost 3 bases, and 33 bases lay in between. The CDR3 is 20 residues long. The CDR3 here is CSAEGGVGHQPTIWTDTQYF. CDR3 nucleotides: TGCAGTGCTGAGGGCGGAGTGGGACACCAACCAACCATATGGACAGATACGCAGTATTTT.

Worth noting for this clonotype: A much more abundant neighbour one base away suggests this may be a read error. V and J are TRBV7-2 and TRBJ2-2; TRBD1 aligns across 10 bases. The V gene's germline CDR1 is SGHTA and CDR2 FQGNSA. This CDR3 spans 15 amino acids. The CDR3, as DNA: TGTGCCGGCAGCCCAGACAGGGGGCGGACCGGGGAGCTGTTTTTT. Translated, it gives CAGSPDRGRTGELFF.

The chain employs TRBV20-1 and TRBJ2-7; TRBD1 agrees at 9 bases. From germline, CDR1 is DFQATT and CDR2 SNEGSKA (reference sequence). Unmatched junction bases numbered 7, after V lost 2 bases and J lost 2 bases. The CDR3 length is 15 residues. The CDR3: CSARNADRGAYEQYF. The DNA for the CDR3 is TGCAGTGCTAGAAATGCGGACAGGGGAGCCTACGAGCAGTACTTC.

This chain connects TRBV7-6 to TRBJ2-3; 8 nucleotides match TRBD1. Per germline, CDR1 SGHVS and CDR2 FNYEAQ. The CDR3 length is 15 residues. After removal of 4 bases from V and 0 bases from J, the junction contained 3 bases not matched to a gene. For the CDR3, the DNA is TGTGCCAGCAGCTCAGGGGGCTGGAGCACAGATACGCAGTATTTT. Encoded protein: CASSSGGWSTDTQYF. The variable domain in full, completed from reference TRBV7-6 and TRBJ2-3, reads GAGVSQSPRYKVTKRGQDVALRCDPISGHVSLYWYRQALGQGPEFLTYFNYEAQQDKSGLPNDRFSAERPEGSISTLTIQRTEQRDSAMYRCASSSGGWSTDTQYFGPGTRLTVL.

The chain combines TRBV18 with TRBJ2-7; D is undetermined. The V end was cut by 0 bases, the J end by 0 bases, with 6 bases between. Germline CDR1 and CDR2: KGHSH and LQKENI. The CDR3 is made up of 14 amino acids. This CDR3 is CASSPPWDSYEQYF. The CDR3 coding sequence is TGTGCCAGCTCACCACCGTGGGACTCCTACGAGCAGTACTTC.

This clonotype was observed at least ten times. The chain links TRBV27 to TRBJ2-1; 14 bases match TRBD2. Germline V CDR1 and CDR2: MNHEY, SMNVEV (reference sequence). V lost 5 bases to trimming and J lost 10 bases; unmatched junction nucleotides: 7. CDR3 size: 15 residues. The CDR3, as DNA: TGTGCCAGCAGTCTGACTAGCGGGGGGGGCGGGGAGCAGTTCTTC. Translation: CASSLTSGGGGEQFF.

This clonotype was picked up a small number of times. CDR3 residues: CASSQEGGPGANVLTF. The DNA of the CDR3 is TGTGCCAGCAGCCAAGAGGGGGGACCTGGGGCCAACGTCCTGACTTTC. The rearrangement uses TRBV3-1 and TRBJ2-6, with a weak D call TRBD2 (6 bases). CDR1 is LGHDT and CDR2 is YNNKEL in the germline V gene (reference sequence). The CDR3 spans 16 residues. V lost 0 bases, J lost 2 bases, and 8 bases lay in between.

The CDR3 DNA reads TGTGCTAGTGACGGAGGATTGACAGGGTATGGGAACACTGAAGCTTTCTTT. It yields the protein CASDGGLTGYGNTEAFF. The rearrangement joins TRBV12-5 to TRBJ1-1; TRBD1 matches 7 bases. V gave up 7 bases and J gave up 1 base; unmatched junction bases: 15. This CDR3 is 17 amino acids long. Germline values: CDR1 LGHNT, CDR2 FRNRAP.

The V gene is TRBV30, the J gene TRBJ1-1; 8 bases agree with TRBD1. The CDR3 totals 12 residues. Germline CDR1 reads GTSNPN; CDR2 reads SVGIG (reference sequence). J gave up 5 bases and V 5 bases, and 4 bases lay outside the gene matches. CDR3 sequence reads: CAWGTGITEAFF. The CDR3 DNA reads as TGTGCCTGGGGGACAGGTATTACTGAAGCTTTCTTT.